The 8 T cell receptor beta chains below were found in one sample sequenced in a study of T cells in Graves' hyperthyroidism and ophthalmopathy. Amplified TCR beta CDR3 regions came from RNA transcripts. Initially, a first-round RT-PCR of the TCR CDR3 employed the HTBI primer set. MiXCR, applied by TCRdb to the multiplex PCR reads, yields one record per CDR3 protein. The data hold under 550,000 distinct CDR3 sequences, with nearly 20% observed a single time. The material sequenced was blood. These receptors all stem from a man aged 35 to 55 with Graves' ophthalmopathy.

V and J are TRBV19 and TRBJ1-1, with unresolved D. The germline V and J ends were trimmed by 3 bases and 8 bases, with 7 bases remaining between them. Per germline, CDR1 LNHDA and CDR2 SQIVND (reference sequence). The CDR3 loop spans 11 amino acids. The CDR3 spells CASSMVREAFF. The CDR3 coding sequence is TGTGCCAGTAGTATGGTCAGGGAAGCTTTCTTT.

This clonotype was seen more than once but under ten times. The chain's CDR3 is CASSSPTDTYEQYF. In DNA form, the CDR3 reads TGTGCCAGCAGCTCCCCGACAGATACCTACGAGCAGTACTTC. The J gene is TRBJ2-7, the V gene TRBV28; the D gene is possibly TRBD1 (5 bases). The CDR3 sequence is 14 residues long. Germline V gives CDR1 MDHEN, CDR2 SYDVKM. Between the trimmed V and J ends, which lost 6 bases and 2 bases, there was a span of 14 bases.

The table lists this clonotype with a few counts. The chain combines TRBV20-1 with TRBJ2-1; 10 nucleotides align to TRBD2. The CDR3 is made up of 17 amino acids. The trim removed 0 bases at V and 10 bases at J, leaving 15 bases unmatched. Germline lookup yields CDR1 DFQATT and CDR2 SNEGSKA (reference sequence). The CDR3 sequence: CSARDPGSGGLLGEQFF. The CDR3 coding sequence is TGCAGTGCTAGAGATCCGGGTAGCGGGGGGCTACTGGGAGAGCAGTTCTTC.

This chain connects TRBV6-4 to TRBJ1-3; 7 bases align to TRBD1. With 1 base clipped from V and 0 bases from J, the junction kept 9 bases outside the gene matches. The V gene's germline CDR1 is MRHNA and CDR2 SNTAGT. The CDR3 is 18 amino acids. The CDR3 here is CASSDYPTGALSGNTIYF. The CDR3 DNA sequence: TGTGCCAGCAGTGACTACCCCACAGGGGCACTCTCTGGAAACACCATATATTTT.

The sample holds a few counts of this clonotype. A read error may account for a junction end that differs from germline. The rearrangement links TRBV29-1 to TRBJ2-1; D remains unclear. The CDR3 is 11 amino acids. Germline CDR1 is SQVTM and CDR2 is ANQGSEA. Written as DNA, the CDR3 is TGCAGCGTTGTAACCGTGGTTGAGCAGCTCTTC. Encoded protein: CSVVTVVEQLF.

The V call is TRBV5-1, the J call TRBJ1-4, with D perhaps matching TRBD1 (5 bases). The CDR3 sequence is 15 residues long. Germline V gene data show CDR1 as SGHRS and CDR2 as YFSETQ. Trimming pared 0 bases from V and 7 bases from J, leaving 13 bases between. DNA of the CDR3: TGCGCCAGCAGCTTGGCCGCAGGGTTCGGTGAAAAACTGTTTTTT. This sequence encodes CASSLAAGFGEKLFF.

This clonotype was detected only a few times. Written as DNA, the CDR3 is TGTGCCAGCAGCGCCGCGGAGGGGCTAGCGGGAGTCTCCGGGGAGCTGTTTTTT. This encodes CASSAAEGLAGVSGELFF. This chain connects TRBV9 to TRBJ2-2; 10 nucleotides align to TRBD2. Germline-derived CDR1 and CDR2 are SGDLS and YYNGEE. V shed 3 bases and J 6 bases; nucleotides not matched to a gene: 14. The CDR3 has 18 amino acids.

This clonotype was counted a few times. The rearrangement links TRBV28 to TRBJ2-7; D remains unclear. Trimming stripped 7 bases from V and 2 bases from J, with 9 bases between. The germline V gene has CDR1 MDHEN and CDR2 SYDVKM. The CDR3 is made up of 12 amino acids. The CDR3 DNA reads as TGTGCCAGCACGGACGTTGCCTACGAGCAGTACTTC. Residues: CASTDVAYEQYF.